The 32 T cell receptor beta chains in this list originate from one sample, sequenced in a study of cytomegalovirus exposure and HLA in healthy donors. The study ran its PCR with 60 Vbeta and 13 Jbeta primers. The assay was immunoSEQ multiplex PCR, and TCRdb's table has in-frame clones only and misses some. The sample has 95,000 to 110,000 clones; around three quarters are singletons. The sample was PBMCs. These receptor sequences come from a woman aged 18-29 years in good health and CMV-seropositive.

Turning to this clone: In the same sample, other DNA sequences code for this CDR3. This chain connects TRBV6-1 to TRBJ1-2; no reliable D call. The V end lost 2 bases, the J end lost 2 bases, and 9 bases lay between the germline ends. Per the germline V gene, CDR1 is MNHNS and CDR2 is SASEGT. The CDR3 is 14 residues long. CDR3 sequence (DNA): TGTGCCAGCAGTGAACGCACAGAAAACTATGGCTACACCTTC. It translates to CASSERTENYGYTF.

The chain employs TRBV30 and TRBJ1-2, with no clear D. CDR1 and CDR2 from the germline V gene are GTSNPN and SVGIG (reference sequence). The CDR3 is 10 residues long. Deletions cut 6 bases from V and 14 bases from J, with 16 bases between. This CDR3 reads CACSISGFTF. The CDR3 DNA reads as TGTGCCTGTAGTATTTCGGGGTTTACCTTC.

The chain recombines TRBV25-1 with TRBJ1-1, with a tentative D call TRBD1 (6 bases). V dropped 2 bases and J dropped 6 bases, with 10 bases sitting between them. CDR3 length equals 13 residues. The germline V gene has CDR1 MGHDK and CDR2 SYGVNS. DNA for the CDR3: TGTGCCAGCAGTGAAAGACAGGCGTCTGAAGCTTTCTTT. Translated: CASSERQASEAFF. Filled out from reference TRBV25-1 and TRBJ1-1, the complete variable domain reads EADIYQTPRYLVIGTGKKITLECSQTMGHDKMYWYQQDPGMELHLIHYSYGVNSTEKGDLSSESTVSRIRTEHFPLTLESARPSHTSQYLCASSERQASEAFFGQGTRLTVV.

This clone was counted a single time. The chain employs TRBV29-1 and TRBJ1-2; D is perhaps TRBD1 (6 bases). Trimming shortened V by 6 bases and J by 3 bases, and 14 bases separated the two germline ends. The germline V gene has CDR1 SQVTM and CDR2 ANQGSEA. The CDR3 consists of 13 residues. CDR3 sequence (DNA): TGCAGCGTGAGGGGGGGCTCAGACTATGGCTACACCTTC. As protein: CSVRGGSDYGYTF.

The chain employs TRBV19 and TRBJ1-1, with a weak D call TRBD1 (6 bases). Germline CDR1 reads LNHDA; CDR2 reads SQIVND (reference sequence). The CDR3 contains 14 residues. V was shortened by 5 bases and J by 2 bases, with 12 bases between the two germline ends. CDR3 sequence (DNA): TGTGCCAGTAGTCCTAAGACAGGTAACACTGAAGCTTTCTTT. Its protein is CASSPKTGNTEAFF. The full variable domain, with the rest looked up from reference TRBV19 and TRBJ1-1, is DGGITQSPKYLFRKEGQNVTLSCEQNLNHDAMYWYRQDPGQGLRLIYYSQIVNDFQKGDIAEGYSVSREKKESFPLTVTSAQKNPTAFYLCASSPKTGNTEAFFGQGTRLTVV.

The chain carries TRBV7-9 and TRBJ2-1, with TRBD2 as a possible D gene (6 bases). The CDR3 contains 16 residues. The germline gives CDR1 SEHNR, CDR2 FQNEAQ (reference sequence). V lost 6 bases and J 10 bases, leaving 25 bases between the germline ends. The DNA of the CDR3 is TGTGCCAGCAGATTCCTGACGGGGGAGTTTGGGGAAGAGCAGTTCTTC. This translates into CASRFLTGEFGEEQFF.

This clone was detected only a few times. The chain recombines TRBV28 with TRBJ2-1; 8 bases align to TRBD2. Germline CDR1 and CDR2: MDHEN and SYDVKM. Trimming removed 5 bases from V and 7 bases from J; junction bases left unmatched: 16. CDR3 length equals 17 residues. The CDR3, as DNA: TGTGCCAGCAGTCCCTTAGCGGGGAGGCCCGGCATGAATGAGCAGTTCTTC. It codes for CASSPLAGRPGMNEQFF.

This clone appeared a few times. CDR3 sequence (DNA): TGTGCCAGCAGCCTGGACAGGAGGAACACTGAAGCTTTCTTT. This gives the protein CASSLDRRNTEAFF. J is TRBJ1-1 and V is TRBV6-1; 7 bases map to TRBD1. CDR1 MNHNS and CDR2 SASEGT come from the germline V gene. With V trimmed by 6 bases and J by 1 base, 5 bases remained unmatched. This CDR3 comprises 14 residues.

The rearrangement uses TRBV28 and TRBJ1-1; no clear D. Trimming stripped 2 bases from V and 4 bases from J, with 17 bases between. The CDR3 runs 16 residues. In germline, CDR1 is MDHEN, CDR2 SYDVKM. The CDR3 DNA sequence: TGTGCCAGCAGTTTAAACCCGTGGGTGGGGAGCACTGAAGCTTTCTTT. It specifies CASSLNPWVGSTEAFF.

The chain combines TRBV6-1 with TRBJ1-5, with 8 bases aligning to TRBD1. Germline CDR1 and CDR2: MNHNS and SASEGT. Trimming took 8 bases from V and 7 from J; bases not matched to a gene: 13. CDR3 length: 15 residues. The CDR3 protein is CASGMDRELPQPQHF. Here the CDR3 DNA reads TGTGCCAGCGGTATGGACAGGGAATTGCCACAGCCCCAGCATTTT.

This chain joins TRBV20-1 and TRBJ2-7; D is ambiguous. Trimming cost V 3 bases and J 5 bases, with 5 bases left between them. The germline gives CDR1 DFQATT, CDR2 SNEGSKA (reference sequence). CDR3 length equals 10 residues. The CDR3 sequence is CSARRDEQYF. For the CDR3, the DNA is TGCAGTGCTAGGCGCGACGAGCAGTACTTC.

This chain uses TRBV28 with TRBJ2-1, with 7 nucleotides matching TRBD1. J lost 0 bases, V lost 3 bases, and 8 bases had no gene match. The length of the CDR3 is 17 residues. In germline, CDR1 is MDHEN, CDR2 SYDVKM. DNA of the CDR3: TGTGCCAGCAGTTTCTCGGGACAGCCAAGCTCCTACAATGAGCAGTTCTTC. Its protein product is CASSFSGQPSSYNEQFF.

This clone was counted a few times. The chain joins TRBV2 to TRBJ1-1; TRBD1 matches 10 bases. Losses at the gene ends were 6 bases for V and 4 bases for J; bases not matched to a gene: 11. This CDR3 has 16 residues. CDR1 and CDR2 from the germline V gene are SNHLY and FYNNEI. In DNA form, the CDR3 reads TGTGCCAGCAGGCCCGGGACAGGGGCGGGGGGCACTGAAGCTTTCTTT. Protein: CASRPGTGAGGTEAFF.

This clone appeared a few times. The V and J genes are TRBV19 and TRBJ2-1; TRBD2 matches 8 bases. CDR3 length equals 14 residues. Trimming took 7 bases from V and 4 from J; bases not matched to a gene: 6. The germline CDR1 and CDR2 sequences are LNHDA and SQIVND (reference sequence). CDR3 DNA: TGTGCCAGTACCCCGGGACTAGATTACAATGAGCAGTTCTTC. Residues: CASTPGLDYNEQFF.

This rearrangement joins TRBV9 to TRBJ1-2; no clear D gene. Germline V CDR1 and CDR2: SGDLS, YYNGEE. V shed 0 bases and J shed 1 base, with 10 bases lying between them. The CDR3 extends over 15 amino acids. The CDR3 sequence is CASSVGNGLNYGYTF. CDR3 nucleotides: TGTGCCAGCAGCGTAGGTAACGGACTTAACTATGGCTACACCTTC.

The chain recombines TRBV2 with TRBJ2-3; TRBD2 matches at 8 bases. The length of the CDR3 is 13 residues. Trimming took 9 bases from V and 2 from J; bases not matched to a gene: 4. Germline V gene data show CDR1 as SNHLY and CDR2 as FYNNEI. Here the CDR3 reads CARSGGPTDTQYF. In DNA form, the CDR3 reads TGTGCCAGGAGCGGGGGTCCCACAGATACGCAGTATTTT.

The chain couples TRBV10-1 to TRBJ2-1; D not certain. The germline V gene has CDR1 WNHNN and CDR2 SYGVQD (reference sequence). The V and J ends lost 0 bases and 12 bases respectively, with 18 bases between them. The CDR3 extends over 15 amino acids. CDR3: CASSESSLKLKRQFF. CDR3 in DNA: TGCGCCAGCAGTGAGTCTTCCCTAAAACTAAAACGGCAGTTCTTC.

This chain joins TRBV19 and TRBJ1-1; TRBD1 is a possible D gene (5 bases). The CDR3 totals 14 residues. The germline V and J ends were trimmed by 3 bases and 10 bases, with 18 bases remaining between them. CDR1 is LNHDA and CDR2 is SQIVND in the germline V gene (reference sequence). Here the CDR3 DNA reads TGTGCCAGTAGTATCTGGTCAGGGAGGTCCGGAGCTTTCTTT. Protein: CASSIWSGRSGAFF.

The rearrangement uses TRBV6-5 and TRBJ2-5, with a possible D match to TRBD2 (5 bases). V gave up 0 bases and J gave up 5 bases, with 13 bases separating them. CDR1 and CDR2 from the germline V gene are MNHEY and SVGAGI. The CDR3 loop spans 15 amino acids. DNA for the CDR3: TGTGCCAGCAGTTACTCCCCCCGGGAAGAGGAGACCCAGTACTTC. Translation: CASSYSPREEETQYF.

The rearrangement joins TRBV9 to TRBJ2-3, with a weak D call TRBD2 (7 bases). The germline V gene encodes CDR1 SGDLS and CDR2 YYNGEE. V lost 0 bases and J lost 2, with 13 bases in between. CDR3 length: 16 residues. The CDR3 bases are TGTGCCAGCAGCGTAGAGGGGGGGCAATACACAGATACGCAGTATTTT. This translates into CASSVEGGQYTDTQYF.

In this sample, this clone turned up once. The rearrangement joins TRBV28 to TRBJ1-2, with 9 bases aligning to TRBD1. CDR1 is MDHEN, CDR2 SYDVKM, per germline. CDR3 size: 14 residues. V shed 6 bases, J shed 8 bases, and the junction held 10 bases outside the gene matches. In DNA, the CDR3 is TGTGCCAGCAGCCTTGGACAGGGGAAGCGAGGCTACACCTTC. Translated: CASSLGQGKRGYTF.

The V call is TRBV10-3, the J call TRBJ2-7; D is possibly TRBD1 (5 bases). Germline CDR1 ENHRY, CDR2 SYGVKD. Trimming took off 0 bases at V and 1 base at J, with 10 bases between the two ends. This CDR3 comprises 15 residues. CDR3 DNA: TGTGCCATCAGTGAGTCGCAAAGGGGTTCCTACGAGCAGTACTTC. It translates to CAISESQRGSYEQYF.

The chain has TRBV7-2 and TRBJ1-5; D gene unclear. CDR1 and CDR2 (germline): SGHTA, FQGNSA. V dropped 5 bases and J dropped 5 bases, with 19 bases sitting between them. This CDR3 has 16 residues. Written as DNA, the CDR3 is TGTGCCAGCAGCCGGACGGCGGGGTTTTATTATCAGCCCCAGCATTTT. Translated, it gives CASSRTAGFYYQPQHF.

The chain is built from TRBV30 and TRBJ1-1, with a tentative D call TRBD1 (5 bases). Germline loops: CDR1 GTSNPN, CDR2 SVGIG (reference sequence). This CDR3 is 13 amino acids long. V lost 2 bases, J lost 5 bases, and 12 bases lay in between. In DNA, the CDR3 is TGTGCCTGGAGTATCGGGGGAGGAACTGAAGCTTTCTTT. This translates into CAWSIGGGTEAFF.

The gene calls are TRBV28 and TRBJ1-5, with D unresolved. Germline-derived CDR1 and CDR2 are MDHEN and SYDVKM. V was trimmed by 9 bases and J by 6 bases, leaving 12 bases between them. The CDR3 runs 12 residues. The CDR3 spells CASTWEGQPQHF. Written as DNA, the CDR3 is TGTGCCAGTACCTGGGAGGGTCAGCCCCAGCATTTT.

This clone was detected only once. This chain joins TRBV5-1 and TRBJ2-6; D is perhaps TRBD1 (6 bases). V was pared by 2 bases and J by 0 bases, with 18 bases between. Germline CDR1 reads SGHRS; CDR2 reads YFSETQ. The CDR3 is 19 residues long. CDR3 DNA sequence: TGCGCCAGCAGCTTTATTGGGCCAGGGGCCGGCTCTGGGGCCAACGTCCTGACTTTC. Amino acids: CASSFIGPGAGSGANVLTF.

This clone has only a few counts. The chain uses TRBV25-1 and TRBJ1-1; the D is unclear. Germline CDR1 and CDR2: MGHDK and SYGVNS. Between the trimmed V and J ends, which lost 6 bases and 2 bases, there was a span of 13 bases. This CDR3 has 14 amino acids. The CDR3 loop reads CASSPVHANTEAFF. CDR3 in DNA: TGTGCCAGCAGCCCTGTACACGCAAACACTGAAGCTTTCTTT.

The chain links TRBV2 to TRBJ1-1; D perhaps matches TRBD1 (5 bases). Germline V gene lookup returns CDR1 SNHLY and CDR2 FYNNEI. CDR3 length equals 13 residues. The germline V and J ends were trimmed by 4 bases and 6 bases, with 12 bases remaining between them. CDR3: CASSGSGLSEAFF. CDR3 nucleotides: TGTGCCAGCAGTGGGTCAGGGCTCTCTGAAGCTTTCTTT.

This clone was found a few times. The chain uses TRBV5-6 and TRBJ2-1, with TRBD2 matching over 7 bases. Germline lookup yields CDR1 SGHDT and CDR2 YYEEEE. V lost 3 bases and J lost 10; bases outside the gene matches: 7. The CDR3 is 13 amino acids. The CDR3 here is CASSSGLVREQFF. Here the CDR3 DNA reads TGTGCCAGCAGCTCAGGACTAGTCAGGGAGCAGTTCTTC.

About this clone: The sample has other DNA sequences that encode this CDR3 too. The chain couples TRBV7-8 to TRBJ2-1, with 9 bases aligning to TRBD1. Per germline, CDR1 SGHVS and CDR2 FQNEAQ. The CDR3 length is 15 residues. V lost 5 bases, J lost 2 bases, and 4 bases stayed unmatched. The CDR3 reads CASSLQGAAYNEQFF. As DNA, the CDR3 is TGTGCCAGCAGCCTACAGGGGGCCGCCTACAATGAGCAGTTCTTC.

J is TRBJ1-2 and V is TRBV28; 8 bases line up with TRBD1. The CDR3 loop spans 14 amino acids. The germline V gene has CDR1 MDHEN and CDR2 SYDVKM. Unmatched junction bases numbered 8, after V lost 5 bases and J lost 6 bases. The CDR3 DNA follows: TGTGCCAGCAGTCCCCTGGACAGGGTGAATGGCTACACCTTC. It yields the protein CASSPLDRVNGYTF.

CDR3 sequence (DNA): TGTGCCAGCAGCTCGTCAGGGGGCAAGACTGAAGCTTTCTTT. Translation: CASSSSGGKTEAFF. The genes are TRBV7-3 and TRBJ1-1, with 8 bases lining up with TRBD1. The CDR3 consists of 14 residues. Germline V gene sequence: CDR1 SGHTA, CDR2 FQGTGA. J gave up 5 bases and V 4 bases, and 6 bases lay outside the gene matches.